These 12 T cell receptor beta chains came from one sample sequenced in a study of T cells in localized non-small cell lung cancer. Produced via immunoSEQ multiplex PCR; TCRdb's table is partial and in-frame only. Of around 28,000 clones listed, 70% to 90% are singletons. This sample comprised peripheral blood, obtained before any cancer treatment. Receptors were obtained from an older female donor with stage I lung adenocarcinoma.

In nucleotides, the CDR3 is TGTGCCAGCACCCTAGGGGGAAGCAATCAGCCCCAGCATTTT. Its protein is CASTLGGSNQPQHF. The rearrangement joins TRBV2 to TRBJ1-5; possible D gene TRBD1, 6 bases. V lost 7 bases and J 1 base, leaving 11 bases between the germline ends. The CDR3 runs to 14 residues. Germline lookup yields CDR1 SNHLY and CDR2 FYNNEI.

The chain uses TRBV11-2 and TRBJ2-7, with 7 nucleotides matching TRBD1. The CDR3 totals 14 residues. Looked up from germline, CDR1 is SGHAT and CDR2 is FQNNGV. V shed 4 bases and J 7 bases; nucleotides not matched to a gene: 10. The CDR3 DNA follows: TGTGCCAGCAGCTCTCAGACAGGGATAGGGGAGCAGTACTTC. It specifies CASSSQTGIGEQYF.

V is TRBV5-1 and J is TRBJ2-6; 8 bases line up with TRBD2. This CDR3 comprises 16 residues. After removal of 3 bases from V and 1 base from J, the junction contained 3 bases not matched to a gene. Germline CDR1 and CDR2: SGHRS and YFSETQ. This chain's CDR3 is CASSSPGGSGANVLTF. The CDR3 coding sequence is TGCGCCAGCAGCTCCCCGGGGGGGTCTGGGGCCAACGTCCTGACTTTC.

The gene calls are TRBV7-9 and TRBJ1-4, with 9 bases lining up with TRBD1. The CDR3 length is 14 residues. Per the germline V gene, CDR1 is SEHNR and CDR2 is FQNEAQ (reference sequence). Trimming at V came to 5 bases and at J to 7 bases, leaving 5 bases not matched to a gene. The CDR3 here is CASSLDRGSEKLFF. CDR3 nucleotide sequence: TGTGCCAGCAGCCTGGACAGGGGTAGTGAAAAACTGTTTTTT.

The gene calls are TRBV14 and TRBJ2-3, with D perhaps assigned TRBD1 or TRBD2 (5 bases each). Between the trimmed V and J ends, which lost 1 base and 4 bases, there was a span of 6 bases. Germline CDR1 reads SGHDN; CDR2 reads FVKESK. This CDR3 has 13 residues. The CDR3 region is CASSQGGSDTQYF. In nucleotides, the CDR3 is TGTGCCAGCAGCCAAGGGGGGTCAGATACGCAGTATTTT.

This clone has only one observation. The chain couples TRBV10-3 to TRBJ2-3; possible D gene TRBD2, 6 bases. Germline V CDR1 and CDR2: ENHRY, SYGVKD. Trimming removed 2 bases from V and 1 base from J, with 13 bases in between. CDR3 size: 16 residues. The CDR3 sequence is CAISEEGGIGTDTQYF. CDR3 DNA sequence: TGTGCCATCAGTGAGGAGGGCGGGATTGGCACAGATACGCAGTATTTT.

The chain uses TRBV7-2 and TRBJ2-1, with D maybe TRBD1 (5 bases). Trimming pared 1 base from V and 4 bases from J, leaving 5 bases between. CDR1 SGHTA and CDR2 FQGNSA come from the germline V gene. This CDR3 region has 13 residues. The CDR3 DNA is TGTGCCAGCAGCTTAGGACAGTACAATGAGCAGTTCTTC. This gives the protein CASSLGQYNEQFF.

The J gene is TRBJ2-5, the V gene TRBV9, with 7 bases identical to TRBD1. V dropped 1 base and J dropped 4; count of bases not matched to a gene: 4. Germline CDR1 reads SGDLS; CDR2 reads YYNGEE. The CDR3 extends over 14 amino acids. Here the CDR3 reads CASSVLAGGETQYF. CDR3 bases: TGTGCCAGCAGCGTACTGGCAGGGGGAGAGACCCAGTACTTC.

V usage is TRBV10-3 and J usage is TRBJ1-1, with no clear D. Germline values: CDR1 ENHRY, CDR2 SYGVKD. Between the trimmed V and J ends, which lost 0 bases and 9 bases, there was a span of 17 bases. The CDR3 is made up of 15 amino acids. The CDR3 coding sequence is TGTGCCATCAGTGAGTCTGAGGATTGGCCTAATCAAGCTTTCTTT. It encodes CAISESEDWPNQAFF.

The CDR3 here is CASSSTGTSGTGELFF. In DNA form, the CDR3 reads TGTGCCAGCAGTTCCACCGGGACTAGCGGCACCGGGGAGCTGTTTTTT. The chain uses TRBV6-5 and TRBJ2-2, with 11 bases identical to TRBD2. This CDR3 has 16 amino acids. After removal of 4 bases from V and 4 bases from J, the junction contained 5 bases not matched to a gene. The germline gives CDR1 MNHEY, CDR2 SVGAGI.

The rearrangement joins TRBV11-2 to TRBJ1-1, with D maybe TRBD1 (5 bases). The V gene lost 6 bases and the J gene lost 1 base, with 12 bases spanning the gap. The germline CDR1 and CDR2 sequences are SGHAT and FQNNGV. The CDR3 runs to 14 residues. The chain's CDR3 is CASSQDTPNTEAFF. The DNA of the CDR3 is TGTGCCAGCAGTCAGGACACCCCGAACACTGAAGCTTTCTTT.

The rearrangement uses TRBV28 and TRBJ2-7, with D possibly TRBD2 on 5 matching bases. CDR3 length: 13 residues. From germline, CDR1 is MDHEN and CDR2 SYDVKM. The V and J ends lost 4 bases and 1 base respectively, with 8 bases between them. Here the CDR3 DNA reads TGTGCCAGCAGTTACGCGGGTTCCTACGAGCAGTACTTC. Its translation: CASSYAGSYEQYF. The full variable domain, its missing parts supplied by reference TRBV28 and TRBJ2-7, is DVKVTQSSRYLVKRTGEKVFLECVQDMDHENMFWYRQDPGLGLRLIYFSYDVKMKEKGDIPEGYSVSREKKERFSLILESASTNQTSMYLCASSYAGSYEQYFGPGTRLTVT.